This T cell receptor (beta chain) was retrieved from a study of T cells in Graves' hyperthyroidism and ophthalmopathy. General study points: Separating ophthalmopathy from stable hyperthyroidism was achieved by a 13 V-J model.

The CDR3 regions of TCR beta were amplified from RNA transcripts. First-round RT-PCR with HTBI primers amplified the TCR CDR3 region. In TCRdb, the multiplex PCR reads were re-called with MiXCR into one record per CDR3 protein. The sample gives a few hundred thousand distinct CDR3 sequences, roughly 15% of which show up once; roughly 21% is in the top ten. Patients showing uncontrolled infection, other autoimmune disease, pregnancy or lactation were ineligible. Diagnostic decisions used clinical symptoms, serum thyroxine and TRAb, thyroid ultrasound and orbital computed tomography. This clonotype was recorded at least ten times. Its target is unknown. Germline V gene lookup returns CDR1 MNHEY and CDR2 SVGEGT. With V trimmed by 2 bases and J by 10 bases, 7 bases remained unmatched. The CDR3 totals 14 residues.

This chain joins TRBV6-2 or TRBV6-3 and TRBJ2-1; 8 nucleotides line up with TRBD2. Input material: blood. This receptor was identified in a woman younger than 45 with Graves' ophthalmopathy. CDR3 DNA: TGTGCCAGCAGTTACGCCGGGGGGGATCGGGAGCAGTTCTTC. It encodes CASSYAGGDREQFF.